This T cell receptor beta chain stems from a study of CD8+ T cells in alopecia areata. At the level of the study: Patients in the treated group were given tofacitinib by mouth, 5 to 10 mg twice a day.

Concerning this clone itself: Antigen: not known.

Alopecia areata patients had lesional scalp punch biopsies and peripheral blood taken from them. As the sequencing template, cDNA was produced by extracting RNA and reverse transcribing it. Sequencing was performed with immunoSEQ multiplex PCR; in TCRdb, only in-frame clones are kept and a portion is missing. The profile shows about 140,000 clones, around 60% of them singletons. Broader study findings: Sequencing of scalp samples also captures resident alphabeta T cells of normal skin.

Germline assignment: CDR1 MGHRA and CDR2 YSYEKL. Trimming pared 1 base from V and 8 bases from J, leaving 11 bases between. This CDR3 comprises 13 residues. The receptor's source is a human donor with alopecia areata. V gene TRBV4-1 combines with J gene TRBJ1-2; unclear D gene. The specimen was CD4+ T cells sorted from blood, collected at week 0. The CDR3 sequence is CASSQGGQWGYTF. For the CDR3, the DNA is TGCGCCAGCAGCCAAGGAGGGCAGTGGGGCTACACCTTC.